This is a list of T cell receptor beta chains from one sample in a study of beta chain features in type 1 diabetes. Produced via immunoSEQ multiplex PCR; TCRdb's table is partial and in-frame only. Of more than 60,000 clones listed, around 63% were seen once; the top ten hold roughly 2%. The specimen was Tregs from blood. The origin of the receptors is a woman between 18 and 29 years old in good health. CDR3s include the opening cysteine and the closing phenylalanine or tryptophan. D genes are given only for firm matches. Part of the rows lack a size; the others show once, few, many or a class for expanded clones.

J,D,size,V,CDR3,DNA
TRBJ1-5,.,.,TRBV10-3,CAISEEDQPQHF,TGTGCCATCAGTGAGGAGGATCAGCCCCAGCATTTT
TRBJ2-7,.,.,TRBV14,CASSHRWHYEQYF,TGTGCCAGCAGCCATCGCTGGCACTACGAGCAGTACTTC
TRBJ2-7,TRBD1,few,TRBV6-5,CASSSPGTAFYEQYF,TGTGCCAGCAGCTCACCCGGGACAGCCTTCTACGAGCAGTACTTC
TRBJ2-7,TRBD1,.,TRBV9,CASSVAPGQGVEQYF,TGTGCCAGCAGCGTAGCCCCGGGACAGGGGGTCGAGCAGTACTTC
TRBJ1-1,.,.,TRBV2,CASSAGGEGTEAFF,TGTGCCAGCAGTGCTGGGGGGGAAGGTACTGAAGCTTTCTTT
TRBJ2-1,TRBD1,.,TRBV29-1,CSVPGQGYNEQFF,TGCAGCGTTCCGGGACAGGGGTACAATGAGCAGTTCTTC
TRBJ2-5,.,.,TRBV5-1,CASSLGGHETQYF,TGCGCCAGCAGCTTGGGGGGGCACGAGACCCAGTACTTC
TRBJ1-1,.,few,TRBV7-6,CASSQGWNTEAFF,TGTGCCAGCTCACAGGGCTGGAACACTGAAGCTTTCTTT
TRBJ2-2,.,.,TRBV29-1,CSGAVLRTGELFF,TGCAGCGGAGCGGTCCTGAGAACCGGGGAGCTGTTTTTT
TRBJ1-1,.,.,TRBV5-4,CASSITPRAEAFF,TGTGCCAGCAGCATTACGCCCCGAGCTGAAGCTTTCTTT
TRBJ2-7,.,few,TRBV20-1,CSATPGLMQYF,TGCAGTGCTACACCGGGACTTATGCAGTACTTC
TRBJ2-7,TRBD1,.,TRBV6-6,CAGSRDRGLEQYF,TGTGCCGGTTCCCGGGACAGGGGGCTCGAGCAGTACTTC
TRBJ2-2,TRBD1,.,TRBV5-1,CASSRDRESGELFF,TGCGCCAGCAGCAGGGACAGGGAATCGGGGGAGCTGTTTTTT
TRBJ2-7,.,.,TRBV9,CASSVVGDSYEQYF,TGTGCCAGCAGCGTAGTCGGTGACTCCTACGAGCAGTACTTC
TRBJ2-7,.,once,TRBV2,CASSVADTTF,TGTGCCAGCAGTGTAGCGGACACAACCTTC
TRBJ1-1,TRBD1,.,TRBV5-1,CASSLDDRVTEAFF,TGCGCCAGCAGCTTGGATGACAGGGTAACTGAAGCTTTCTTT
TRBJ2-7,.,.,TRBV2,CASSGGVLPEQYF,TGTGCCAGCAGTGGAGGAGTCCTGCCCGAGCAGTACTTC
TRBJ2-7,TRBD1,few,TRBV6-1,CASSPRTGGYEQYF,TGTGCCAGCAGTCCGAGGACAGGGGGGTACGAGCAGTACTTC
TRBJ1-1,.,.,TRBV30,CAHHPGYGRNAEAFF,TGTGCCCACCACCCAGGGTACGGAAGAAACGCTGAAGCTTTCTTT
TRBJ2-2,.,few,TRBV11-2,CASSREGGTGELFF,TGTGCCAGCAGCCGGGAAGGTGGCACCGGGGAGCTGTTTTTT
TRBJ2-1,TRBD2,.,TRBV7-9,CASSLVVARGGVEQFF,TGTGCCAGCAGCTTAGTAGTTGCGCGGGGGGGCGTTGAGCAGTTCTTC
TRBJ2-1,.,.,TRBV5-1,CASSAGSVTYNEQFF,TGCGCCAGCAGCGCCGGGAGTGTAACCTACAATGAGCAGTTCTTC
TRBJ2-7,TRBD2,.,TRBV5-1,CASSLYGGAGVFGEQYF,TGCGCCAGCAGCTTGTACGGGGGTGCGGGGGTGTTCGGCGAGCAGTACTTC
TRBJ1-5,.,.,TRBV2,CASSEAGRRSNQPQHF,TGTGCCAGTAGCGAAGCCGGACGGAGGAGCAATCAGCCCCAGCATTTT
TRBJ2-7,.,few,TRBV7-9,CASSRQGKTYEQYF,TGTGCCAGCAGCCGGCAGGGGAAGACCTACGAGCAGTACTTC
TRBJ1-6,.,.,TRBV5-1,CASSLGQSYNSPLHF,TGCGCCAGCAGCCTAGGACAGTCCTATAATTCACCCCTCCACTTT
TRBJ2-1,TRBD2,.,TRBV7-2,CASSLRLAGAVGNEQFF,TGTGCCAGCAGCTTACGGCTAGCGGGGGCCGTGGGCAATGAGCAGTTCTTC
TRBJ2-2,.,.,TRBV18,CASSQRQNTGELFF,TGTGCCAGCTCCCAACGACAGAACACCGGGGAGCTGTTTTTT
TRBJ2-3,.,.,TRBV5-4,CASSPSHDTQYF,TGTGCCAGCAGCCCTAGCCACGATACGCAGTATTTT